One sample yielded the 11 T cell receptor beta chains listed below, sequenced in a study of technical replicates of blood from a few donors. The repertoire was sequenced with immunoSEQ multiplex PCR; TCRdb's copy has only in-frame clones and lacks some. The repertoire holds around 80,000 clones, around nine tenths seen once, with about 0.26% in the top ten. The sample taken for sequencing was T cells isolated from PBMCs. Receptor source: a human donor in good health.

This chain connects TRBV19 to TRBJ2-1; TRBD2 matches at 14 bases. This CDR3 is built from 18 residues. Germline V gene sequence: CDR1 LNHDA, CDR2 SQIVND (reference sequence). V dropped 6 bases and J dropped 0; count of bases not matched to a gene: 7. The CDR3 region has the DNA TGTGCCAGTAGCCGAGGACTAGCGGGGGGCTCCTCCTACAATGAGCAGTTCTTC. Translating gives CASSRGLAGGSSYNEQFF.

V and J are TRBV5-4 and TRBJ1-2; 8 nucleotides align to TRBD1. Trimming took 4 bases from V and 2 from J; bases not matched to a gene: 7. Germline V gives CDR1 SGHNT, CDR2 YYREEE (reference sequence). The CDR3 is made up of 15 amino acids. This CDR3 is CASSPTGGGNYGYTF. The CDR3 region has the DNA TGTGCCAGCAGCCCCACAGGGGGAGGGAACTATGGCTACACCTTC.

V usage is TRBV11-2 and J usage is TRBJ2-1; D perhaps matches TRBD2 (6 bases). Germline V gene data show CDR1 as SGHAT and CDR2 as FQNNGV. The CDR3 consists of 13 residues. Trimming pared 3 bases from V and 5 bases from J, leaving 8 bases between. CDR3 amino acids: CASSFGGNNEQFF. The CDR3, as DNA: TGTGCCAGCAGCTTCGGAGGGAACAATGAGCAGTTCTTC.

With respect to this clone: At one of its ends the junction is not consistent with the germline gene, which may arise from a read error. V gene TRBV5-4 combines with J gene TRBJ2-7, with D perhaps being TRBD1 or TRBD2 (5 bases each). Looked up from germline, CDR1 is SGHNT and CDR2 is YYREEE (reference sequence). The CDR3 has 15 amino acids. The DNA for the CDR3 is TGTGCCAGCACCTTGGCGGGCAGGGTCGACTACGAGCAGTACTTC. This codes for CASTLAGRVDYEQYF.

This clone was observed a few times. This chain joins TRBV28 and TRBJ2-2; 11 bases fit TRBD2. The junction had 8 bases not matched to a gene; V was cut back by 2 bases and J by 3 bases. Germline CDR1 reads MDHEN; CDR2 reads SYDVKM. This CDR3 is built from 18 residues. The CDR3 is CASSLELAGDRYTGELFF. The DNA of the CDR3 is TGTGCCAGCAGTTTAGAACTAGCGGGGGACCGGTACACCGGGGAGCTGTTTTTT. Drawing the rest from reference TRBV28 and TRBJ2-2, the complete variable domain is DVKVTQSSRYLVKRTGEKVFLECVQDMDHENMFWYRQDPGLGLRLIYFSYDVKMKEKGDIPEGYSVSREKKERFSLILESASTNQTSMYLCASSLELAGDRYTGELFFGEGSRLTVL.

This chain links TRBV21-1 with TRBJ1-3; the tabulated D call, TRBD1, remains unverified against the DNA. TRBV21-1 counts as a pseudogene. The length of the CDR3 is 15 residues. CDR3 nucleotides: TGTGCCAGCAGCGTTGACAGGGTCGAAAGAAACACCATATATTTT. Encoded protein: CASSVDRVERNTIYF.

This clone was detected only once. J is TRBJ2-3 and V is TRBV5-1; tentative D call: TRBD2 (6 bases). Trimming took off 4 bases at V and 4 bases at J, with 16 bases between the two ends. The germline CDR1 and CDR2 sequences are SGHRS and YFSETQ. The CDR3 length is 15 residues. The CDR3 DNA sequence: TGCGCCAGCAGCAATCTAGCGTTTGGCTCAGATACGCAGTATTTT. Amino acids: CASSNLAFGSDTQYF.

The chain has TRBV5-4 and TRBJ1-2; 8 positions match TRBD1. The ends lost 4 bases at V and 3 bases at J; junction bases unmatched: 8. The V gene's germline CDR1 is SGHNT and CDR2 YYREEE (reference sequence). The CDR3 extends over 15 amino acids. The CDR3 protein is CASSPTPQGDYGYTF. In DNA, the CDR3 is TGTGCCAGCAGCCCGACCCCACAGGGGGACTATGGCTACACCTTC.

The chain recombines TRBV27 with TRBJ2-2; tentatively, D is TRBD2 (6 bases). Germline CDR1 MNHEY, CDR2 SMNVEV (reference sequence). V lost 2 bases to trimming and J lost 3 bases, with 10 bases between them. The CDR3 runs 15 residues. The CDR3 nucleotides read TGTGCCAGCAGTTTACTCGGGAGCGACACCGGGGAGCTGTTTTTT. This codes for CASSLLGSDTGELFF.

The chain has TRBV28 and TRBJ2-1, with 8 bases identical to TRBD1. With V trimmed by 4 bases and J by 6 bases, 14 bases remained unmatched. The CDR3 covers 17 residues. The germline CDR1 and CDR2 sequences are MDHEN and SYDVKM. The CDR3 nucleotides are TGTGCCAGCAGTTCCGTAGACAGGGGCCGTTTACGCAATGAGCAGTTCTTC. It translates to CASSSVDRGRLRNEQFF.

The rearrangement links TRBV4-1 to TRBJ2-5; D ambiguous. Trimming removed 0 bases at V and 0 bases at J, with 8 bases between. The germline V gene has CDR1 MGHRA and CDR2 YSYEKL. The CDR3 extends over 15 amino acids. Here the CDR3 reads CASSQDWSYQETQYF. In nucleotides, the CDR3 is TGCGCCAGCAGCCAAGATTGGAGTTACCAAGAGACCCAGTACTTC.